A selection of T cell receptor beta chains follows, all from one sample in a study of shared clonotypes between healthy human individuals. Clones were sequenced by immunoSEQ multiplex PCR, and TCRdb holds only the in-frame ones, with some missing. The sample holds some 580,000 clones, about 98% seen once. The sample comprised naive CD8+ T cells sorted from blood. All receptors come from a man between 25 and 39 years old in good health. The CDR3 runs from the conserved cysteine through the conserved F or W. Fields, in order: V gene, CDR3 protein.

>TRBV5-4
CASSLGDRVEQYF
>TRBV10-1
CASSESDHYEQYF
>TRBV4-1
CASSQEPGSYEQYF
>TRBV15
CATSRDLSRSSGANVLTF
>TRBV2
CASSPSGGNQPQHF
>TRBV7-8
CASSLWQAGGELFF
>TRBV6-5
CASSYSTSGGHEQYF
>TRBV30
CAWSVQHEQYF
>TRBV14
CASSQDRAGGPTYEQYF
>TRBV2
CASSDGQASSYEQYF
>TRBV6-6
CASTGAYTGELFF
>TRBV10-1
CASSESTSGSHEQFF
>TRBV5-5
CASSLDGQGREKLFF
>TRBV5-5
CASSLDTPYEQYF
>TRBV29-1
CSVLGQGAEKLFF
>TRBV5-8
CASSTTTGIGPF
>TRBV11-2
CASSLVLADIYNEQFF
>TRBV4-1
CASSPSGLAGEETQYF
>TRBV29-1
CSVDAGKVEQFF